Listed below are T cell receptor beta chains from one sample, sequenced in a study of Ad26.COV2.S vaccination and SARS-CoV-2 variants. This table comes from immunoSEQ multiplex PCR, and its TCRdb copy is limited to in-frame clones, with some not included. The sample yields approximately 410,000 clones, roughly 90% seen once. The starting material was peripheral blood, obtained in a trial of Ad26.COV2.S vaccine versus placebo. The source is a person aged 18-60 years who received the Ad26.COV2.S COVID-19 vaccine or a placebo. Each CDR3 is given with its conserved first and last residue. A D gene is named only where the DNA matches it firmly. A row's size may be missing; if present it is once, few, many or a size class.

clone size: once
CDR3 length: 15
J gene: TRBJ2-6
V gene: TRBV5-1
D gene: NA
CDR3 protein: CASSLDRVGANVLTF
CDR3 DNA: TGCGCCAGCAGCTTGGATAGGGTAGGGGCCAACGTCCTGACTTTC

clone size: NA
CDR3 length: 15
J gene: TRBJ2-2
V gene: TRBV6-6
D gene: NA
CDR3 protein: CASSYYGAGTGELFF
CDR3 DNA: TGTGCCAGCAGTTACTACGGGGCGGGCACCGGGGAGCTGTTTTTT

clone size: NA
CDR3 length: 16
J gene: TRBJ2-1
V gene: TRBV19
D gene: NA
CDR3 protein: CASSFSGTGMYNEQFF
CDR3 DNA: TGTGCCAGTAGTTTCAGCGGGACAGGAATGTACAATGAGCAGTTCTTC

clone size: NA
CDR3 length: 14
J gene: TRBJ1-5
V gene: TRBV19
D gene: NA
CDR3 protein: CASSTGVRYQPQHF
CDR3 DNA: TGTGCCAGTAGTACAGGGGTTCGGTATCAGCCCCAGCATTTT

clone size: NA
CDR3 length: 13
J gene: TRBJ1-4
V gene: TRBV27
D gene: NA
CDR3 protein: CASKLAGQEKLFF
CDR3 DNA: TGTGCCAGCAAGTTGGCAGGCCAGGAAAAACTGTTTTTT

clone size: NA
CDR3 length: 14
J gene: TRBJ1-4
V gene: TRBV5-5
D gene: NA
CDR3 protein: CASSLGGFWEKLFF
CDR3 DNA: TGTGCCAGCAGCTTGGGGGGCTTTTGGGAAAAACTGTTTTTT

clone size: NA
CDR3 length: 15
J gene: TRBJ2-7
V gene: TRBV6-5
D gene: TRBD2
CDR3 protein: CASSHREDSPNEQYF
CDR3 DNA: TGTGCCAGCAGCCACCGGGAGGACTCCCCCAACGAGCAGTACTTC

clone size: NA
CDR3 length: 15
J gene: TRBJ1-5
V gene: TRBV7-2
D gene: NA
CDR3 protein: CACNKQPNSNQPQHF
CDR3 DNA: TGTGCCTGCAACAAACAGCCGAATAGCAATCAGCCCCAGCATTTT

clone size: NA
CDR3 length: 16
J gene: TRBJ2-7
V gene: TRBV7-9
D gene: NA
CDR3 protein: CASSFSDWAPHYEQYF
CDR3 DNA: TGTGCCAGCAGCTTCTCAGATTGGGCACCCCACTACGAGCAGTACTTC

clone size: NA
CDR3 length: 14
J gene: TRBJ1-1
V gene: TRBV30
D gene: NA
CDR3 protein: CAWSVPIRPTEAFF
CDR3 DNA: TGTGCCTGGAGTGTACCTATTCGTCCCACTGAAGCTTTCTTT

clone size: NA
CDR3 length: 15
J gene: TRBJ2-3
V gene: TRBV7-2
D gene: NA
CDR3 protein: CASSLMAISTDTQYF
CDR3 DNA: TGTGCCAGCAGCTTGATGGCAATAAGCACAGATACGCAGTATTTT

clone size: NA
CDR3 length: 12
J gene: TRBJ1-6
V gene: TRBV2
D gene: NA
CDR3 protein: CASFSYNSPLHF
CDR3 DNA: TGTGCCAGCTTCTCCTATAATTCACCCCTCCACTTT

clone size: NA
CDR3 length: 15
J gene: TRBJ2-4
V gene: TRBV30
D gene: NA
CDR3 protein: CAWSANLAAKNIQYF
CDR3 DNA: TGTGCCTGGAGTGCCAACTTGGCAGCCAAAAACATTCAGTACTTC

clone size: NA
CDR3 length: 12
J gene: TRBJ2-3
V gene: TRBV19
D gene: NA
CDR3 protein: CASSIPGDTQYF
CDR3 DNA: TGTGCCAGTAGTATACCCGGAGATACGCAGTATTTT

clone size: NA
CDR3 length: 16
J gene: TRBJ2-3
V gene: TRBV19
D gene: TRBD1
CDR3 protein: CASSPTGTGGTDTQYF
CDR3 DNA: TGTGCCAGTAGTCCAACCGGGACAGGGGGGACAGATACGCAGTATTTT

clone size: NA
CDR3 length: 14
J gene: TRBJ1-3
V gene: TRBV10-3
D gene: NA
CDR3 protein: CAMAGDNSGNTIYF
CDR3 DNA: TGTGCCATGGCAGGGGACAACTCTGGAAACACCATATATTTT

clone size: once
CDR3 length: 14
J gene: TRBJ2-3
V gene: TRBV6-2/TRBV6-3
D gene: NA
CDR3 protein: CASSYRQGPDTQYF
CDR3 DNA: TGTGCCAGCAGTTACCGGCAGGGACCAGATACGCAGTATTTT

clone size: NA
CDR3 length: 13
J gene: TRBJ2-2
V gene: TRBV7-2
D gene: NA
CDR3 protein: CASSLEVAGELFF
CDR3 DNA: TGTGCCAGCAGCTTAGAGGTAGCTGGGGAGCTGTTTTTT

clone size: few
CDR3 length: 15
J gene: TRBJ1-1
V gene: TRBV10-2
D gene: TRBD1
CDR3 protein: CASSEQDRGNTEAFF
CDR3 DNA: TGCGCCAGCAGTGAGCAGGACAGGGGGAACACTGAAGCTTTCTTT

clone size: NA
CDR3 length: 11
J gene: TRBJ2-2
V gene: TRBV2
D gene: NA
CDR3 protein: CASSELGELFF
CDR3 DNA: TGTGCCAGCAGTGAGCTTGGGGAGCTGTTTTTT

clone size: NA
CDR3 length: 16
J gene: TRBJ2-2
V gene: TRBV4-1
D gene: TRBD2
CDR3 protein: CASSQLTGGHGGELFF
CDR3 DNA: TGCGCCAGCAGCCAATTGACGGGGGGGCATGGCGGGGAGCTGTTTTTT

clone size: NA
CDR3 length: 17
J gene: TRBJ1-1
V gene: TRBV2
D gene: NA
CDR3 protein: CASGGAGAGVRNTEAFF
CDR3 DNA: TGTGCCAGCGGGGGCGCTGGGGCAGGGGTTCGCAACACTGAAGCTTTCTTT

clone size: NA
CDR3 length: 12
J gene: TRBJ1-1
V gene: TRBV29-1
D gene: NA
CDR3 protein: CSVRPVITEAFF
CDR3 DNA: TGCAGCGTTCGCCCGGTCATCACTGAAGCTTTCTTT

clone size: NA
CDR3 length: 21
J gene: TRBJ1-3
V gene: TRBV7-8
D gene: TRBD1
CDR3 protein: CASSPLLAALTGGISGNTIYF
CDR3 DNA: TGTGCCAGCAGCCCACTCCTTGCGGCGTTGACAGGGGGAATCTCTGGAAACACCATATATTTT

clone size: NA
CDR3 length: 13
J gene: TRBJ1-1
V gene: TRBV5-1
D gene: NA
CDR3 protein: CASSYGSNTEAFF
CDR3 DNA: TGCGCCAGCAGCTATGGATCGAACACTGAAGCTTTCTTT

clone size: NA
CDR3 length: 14
J gene: TRBJ2-1
V gene: TRBV5-1
D gene: NA
CDR3 protein: CASSLKIAFAEQFF
CDR3 DNA: TGCGCCAGCAGCTTAAAGATAGCGTTTGCTGAGCAGTTCTTC

clone size: NA
CDR3 length: 14
J gene: TRBJ1-2
V gene: TRBV19
D gene: NA
CDR3 protein: CASTTGGAGYGYTF
CDR3 DNA: TGTGCCAGTACGACGGGGGGCGCCGGCTATGGCTACACCTTC

clone size: NA
CDR3 length: 18
J gene: TRBJ2-1
V gene: TRBV18
D gene: TRBD1
CDR3 protein: CASSPNVRHRGRSNEQFF
CDR3 DNA: TGTGCCAGCTCACCAAATGTAAGACACAGGGGGCGAAGCAATGAGCAGTTCTTC

clone size: NA
CDR3 length: 14
J gene: TRBJ2-3
V gene: TRBV5-1
D gene: NA
CDR3 protein: CASSVGDRTDTQYF
CDR3 DNA: TGCGCCAGCAGTGTAGGGGACCGCACAGATACGCAGTATTTT

clone size: NA
CDR3 length: 15
J gene: TRBJ1-1
V gene: TRBV3-1/TRBV3-2
D gene: NA
CDR3 protein: CASSQEAGMMAEAFF
CDR3 DNA: TGTGCCAGCAGCCAAGAGGCAGGAATGATGGCTGAAGCTTTCTTT

clone size: NA
CDR3 length: 18
J gene: TRBJ2-4
V gene: TRBV6-2/TRBV6-3
D gene: TRBD1
CDR3 protein: CASSRPRTGSEAKNIQYF
CDR3 DNA: TGTGCCAGCAGTCGCCCTAGGACAGGGAGTGAGGCCAAAAACATTCAGTACTTC

clone size: few
CDR3 length: 14
J gene: TRBJ2-7
V gene: TRBV27
D gene: NA
CDR3 protein: CASSFTRVIHEQYF
CDR3 DNA: TGTGCCAGCAGTTTTACTAGAGTTATCCACGAGCAGTACTTC

clone size: NA
CDR3 length: 12
J gene: TRBJ2-3
V gene: TRBV7-8
D gene: NA
CDR3 protein: CASSLILDTQYF
CDR3 DNA: TGTGCCAGCAGCTTAATCTTGGATACGCAGTATTTT

clone size: NA
CDR3 length: 13
J gene: TRBJ1-1
V gene: TRBV5-6
D gene: NA
CDR3 protein: CASSSTGRTEAFF
CDR3 DNA: TGTGCCAGCAGCAGCACAGGGAGGACTGAAGCTTTCTTT

clone size: NA
CDR3 length: 15
J gene: TRBJ2-5
V gene: TRBV3-1/TRBV3-2
D gene: NA
CDR3 protein: CASSSGRQVKETQYF
CDR3 DNA: TGTGCCAGCAGCTCTGGCCGACAGGTGAAAGAGACCCAGTACTTC

clone size: NA
CDR3 length: 13
J gene: TRBJ1-2
V gene: TRBV7-2
D gene: NA
CDR3 protein: CASSPDRNYGYTF
CDR3 DNA: TGTGCCAGCAGCCCAGACAGAAACTATGGCTACACCTTC

clone size: NA
CDR3 length: 13
J gene: TRBJ1-4
V gene: TRBV2
D gene: NA
CDR3 protein: CASILILGEKLFF
CDR3 DNA: TGTGCCAGCATCCTAATCCTTGGGGAAAAACTGTTTTTT

clone size: NA
CDR3 length: 14
J gene: TRBJ2-1
V gene: TRBV5-6
D gene: TRBD1
CDR3 protein: CASSLWDRVSEQFF
CDR3 DNA: TGTGCCAGCAGCTTGTGGGACAGGGTCAGTGAGCAGTTCTTC

clone size: NA
CDR3 length: 13
J gene: TRBJ1-1
V gene: TRBV2
D gene: NA
CDR3 protein: CASSVFVSIEAFF
CDR3 DNA: TGTGCCAGCAGTGTGTTTGTCTCTATTGAAGCTTTCTTT

clone size: NA
CDR3 length: 15
J gene: TRBJ2-1
V gene: TRBV6-2/TRBV6-3
D gene: TRBD2
CDR3 protein: CASSYSPRGGHEQFF
CDR3 DNA: TGTGCCAGCAGTTACTCTCCGCGGGGGGGCCATGAGCAGTTCTTC

clone size: NA
CDR3 length: 14
J gene: TRBJ2-3
V gene: TRBV4-3
D gene: TRBD1
CDR3 protein: CASSQANRGHTQYF
CDR3 DNA: TGCGCCAGCAGCCAGGCTAACAGGGGTCATACGCAGTATTTT

clone size: NA
CDR3 length: 13
J gene: TRBJ1-1
V gene: TRBV2
D gene: NA
CDR3 protein: CASSGYMNTEAFF
CDR3 DNA: TGTGCCAGCAGCGGGTACATGAACACTGAAGCTTTCTTT

clone size: NA
CDR3 length: 15
J gene: TRBJ1-1
V gene: TRBV19
D gene: NA
CDR3 protein: CASSPPLGRIGEAFF
CDR3 DNA: TGTGCCAGTAGTCCTCCTCTGGGACGGATAGGTGAAGCTTTCTTT

clone size: NA
CDR3 length: 14
J gene: TRBJ1-4
V gene: TRBV2
D gene: TRBD1
CDR3 protein: CASSRTGLNEKLFF
CDR3 DNA: TGTGCCAGCAGTCGGACAGGCCTTAATGAAAAACTGTTTTTT

clone size: once
CDR3 length: 13
J gene: TRBJ2-1
V gene: TRBV27
D gene: NA
CDR3 protein: CASSLGGGYEQFF
CDR3 DNA: TGTGCCAGCAGTTTAGGGGGTGGGTATGAGCAGTTCTTC

clone size: NA
CDR3 length: 16
J gene: TRBJ1-5
V gene: TRBV2
D gene: NA
CDR3 protein: CASREGVGDTNQPQHF
CDR3 DNA: TGTGCCAGCAGGGAAGGGGTAGGGGACACCAATCAGCCCCAGCATTTT

clone size: NA
CDR3 length: 15
J gene: TRBJ2-2
V gene: TRBV7-2
D gene: TRBD2
CDR3 protein: CASSQTSPPTGELFF
CDR3 DNA: TGTGCCAGCAGCCAGACTAGCCCGCCCACCGGGGAGCTGTTTTTT

clone size: NA
CDR3 length: 16
J gene: TRBJ1-2
V gene: TRBV7-9
D gene: TRBD1
CDR3 protein: CASSLEGTVTNYGYTF
CDR3 DNA: TGTGCCAGCAGCTTAGAGGGGACAGTCACTAACTATGGCTACACCTTC

clone size: NA
CDR3 length: 20
J gene: TRBJ2-6
V gene: TRBV28
D gene: NA
CDR3 protein: CASSLYLGYKAGIGANVLTF
CDR3 DNA: TGTGCCAGCAGTTTATATTTAGGGTATAAGGCCGGGATAGGGGCCAACGTCCTGACTTTC

clone size: NA
CDR3 length: 17
J gene: TRBJ1-1
V gene: TRBV7-8
D gene: TRBD1
CDR3 protein: CASSRGTGGGRNTEAFF
CDR3 DNA: TGTGCCAGCAGCCGAGGGACAGGGGGAGGAAGGAACACTGAAGCTTTCTTT

clone size: NA
CDR3 length: 16
J gene: TRBJ2-7
V gene: TRBV2
D gene: NA
CDR3 protein: CASSPPDPTYYYEQYF
CDR3 DNA: TGTGCCAGCAGCCCTCCGGACCCCACATACTACTACGAGCAGTACTTC